The TCR beta chain under discussion was sequenced for a study of technical replicates of blood from a handful of donors. The CDR3 totals 16 residues. Trimming took 4 bases from V and 2 from J, leaving 13 bases between them. Germline V gene lookup returns CDR1 SGHNT and CDR2 YYREEE (reference sequence). The protocol was immunoSEQ multiplex PCR, while the TCRdb copy is restricted to in-frame clones and leaves out a portion. The profile shows more than 65,000 clones, around 97% of them singletons. The sample was T cells isolated from PBMCs. This chain uses TRBV5-4 with TRBJ2-6, with TRBD2 as a possible D gene (6 bases). The sequence derives from a human donor in good health. In DNA form, the CDR3 reads TGTGCCAGCAGCACCGATGGGGGGACTGGGGCCAACGTCCTGACTTTC. Translation: CASSTDGGTGANVLTF.